The next 30 T cell receptor beta chains were all read from a single sample in a study of OX40 agonist ivuxolimab in advanced cancers. Profiling relied on immunoSEQ multiplex PCR, and the TCRdb table lists in-frame clones only, not all of them. The sample consists of about 14,000 clones, about 77% of them appearing once. The source was CD4+ or CD8+ T cells sorted from blood, collected in a trial of the OX40 agonist ivuxolimab. These receptors were collected from an adult with an advanced solid tumor such as melanoma, head and neck, liver or kidney cancer.

The gene calls are TRBV15 and TRBJ2-3, with 11 bases fitting TRBD2. Per germline, CDR1 LNHNV and CDR2 YYDKDF (reference sequence). The ends lost 5 bases at V and 2 bases at J; junction bases unmatched: 12. The CDR3 extends over 18 amino acids. The CDR3 loop is CATSVARGLAESTDTQYF. The CDR3 DNA is TGTGCCACCAGCGTTGCTCGGGGACTAGCGGAATCCACAGATACGCAGTATTTT.

The chain carries TRBV23-1 and TRBJ1-5; D unclear. TRBV23-1 is an open reading frame whose function is uncertain. This CDR3 is 16 amino acids long. Trimming cost V 0 bases and J 2 bases, with 11 bases left between them. The CDR3 coding sequence is TGCGCCAGCAGTCAATCTTCCCTGAAGGGCAATCAGCCCCAGCATTTT. Its protein is CASSQSSLKGNQPQHF.

The V gene is TRBV4-3, the J gene TRBJ1-3; 10 nucleotides line up with TRBD1. The CDR3 is made up of 15 amino acids. Trimming took 4 bases from V and 2 from J; bases not matched to a gene: 2. CDR1 and CDR2 (germline): LGHNA, YSLEER. Written as DNA, the CDR3 is TGCGCCAGCAGCCCGGACAGGGGGACTGGAAACACCATATATTTT. Protein sequence: CASSPDRGTGNTIYF.

CDR3 region: CASRGRIARYGYTF. As DNA, the CDR3 is TGTGCCAGTAGGGGACGGATCGCTCGCTATGGCTACACCTTC. The V call is TRBV19, the J call TRBJ1-2; D is perhaps TRBD1 (5 bases). CDR3 length: 14 residues. The germline V gene has CDR1 LNHDA and CDR2 SQIVND (reference sequence). V shed 6 bases and J shed 4 bases, with 15 bases lying between them.

The chain has TRBV10-1 and TRBJ1-5; weak D call: TRBD1 (5 bases). Germline-derived CDR1 and CDR2 are WNHNN and SYGVQD (reference sequence). The ends were cut back, 7 bases at V and 3 bases at J, with 16 bases in the middle. The CDR3 covers 15 residues. CDR3 protein: CASKANRSPNQPQHF. CDR3 DNA sequence: TGCGCCAGCAAAGCTAACAGGTCTCCCAATCAGCCCCAGCATTTT.

CDR3 sequence: CASSHGFCTDTQYF. In DNA, the CDR3 is TGTGCCAGCAGTCACGGGTTTTGCACAGATACGCAGTATTTT. This sequence joins TRBV6-5 and TRBJ2-3; D gene ambiguous. V gave up 5 bases and J gave up 1 base, with 10 bases separating them. CDR3 length: 14 amino acids. The germline V gene encodes CDR1 MNHEY and CDR2 SVGAGI.

The chain combines TRBV7-9 with TRBJ2-7; D perhaps matches TRBD1 (5 bases). Germline values: CDR1 SEHNR, CDR2 FQNEAQ (reference sequence). The V and J ends lost 7 bases and 6 bases respectively, with 13 bases between them. This CDR3 has 12 residues. The CDR3: CASTDRGGEQYF. The CDR3 bases are TGTGCCAGCACCGACAGAGGTGGCGAGCAGTACTTC.

The chain links TRBV7-3 to TRBJ2-2; D is perhaps TRBD2 (6 bases). CDR3 length: 12 amino acids. The V gene lost 5 bases and the J gene lost 7 bases, with 8 bases spanning the gap. Germline CDR1 and CDR2: SGHTA and FQGTGA. DNA of the CDR3: TGTGCCAGCAGCCCCGGGGGCGGGGAGCTGTTTTTT. Its protein is CASSPGGGELFF.

The chain has TRBV19 and TRBJ2-7; D not certain. In germline, CDR1 is LNHDA, CDR2 SQIVND (reference sequence). The CDR3 is 13 residues long. Trimming left V 3 bases short and J 1 base short, with 7 bases between. For the CDR3, the DNA is TGTGCCAGTAGTATTGGTCAGTCCTACGAGCAGTACTTC. Translating gives CASSIGQSYEQYF.

This rearrangement joins TRBV4-3 to TRBJ2-7, with 8 bases lining up with TRBD1. CDR3 size: 15 residues. J gave up 2 bases and V 0 bases, and 3 bases lay outside the gene matches. Per germline, CDR1 LGHNA and CDR2 YSLEER. The CDR3 reads CASSQEGTGAYEQYF. CDR3 sequence (DNA): TGCGCCAGCAGCCAAGAGGGGACAGGAGCCTACGAGCAGTACTTC.

The CDR3 DNA reads as TGTGCCAGCAGCCAAGGGATAGCGGGGATGGGGAATACGCAGTATTTT. It translates to CASSQGIAGMGNTQYF. This sequence joins TRBV4-2 and TRBJ2-3; 8 positions match TRBD2. This CDR3 has 16 amino acids. The junction had 10 bases not matched to a gene; V was cut back by 1 base and J by 7 bases. Germline V gene lookup returns CDR1 LGHNA and CDR2 YNFKEQ.

This chain joins TRBV9 and TRBJ2-1, with D unclear. CDR3 length equals 12 residues. Germline CDR1 is SGDLS and CDR2 is YYNGEE. The ends were cut back, 0 bases at V and 9 bases at J, with 7 bases in the middle. The CDR3 DNA reads TGTGCCAGCAGCGTAGGAGGAAGTGAGCAGTTCTTC. This translates into CASSVGGSEQFF.

The V call is TRBV12-5, the J call TRBJ1-2; 9 nucleotides match TRBD1. There are 13 residues in the CDR3. CDR1 LGHNT and CDR2 FRNRAP come from the germline V gene. The junction had 1 base not matched to a gene; V was cut back by 3 bases and J by 5 bases. CDR3: CASGLGTGYGYTF. The CDR3 bases are TGTGCTAGTGGTTTAGGGACAGGGTATGGCTACACCTTC. The full variable domain, in which reference TRBV12-5 and TRBJ1-2 provide the parts outside the CDR3, is DARVTQTPRHKVTEMGQEVTMRCQPILGHNTVFWYRQTMMQGLELLAYFRNRAPLDDSGMPKDRFSAEMPDATLATLKIQPSEPRDSAVYFCASGLGTGYGYTFGSGTRLTVV.

The chain is built from TRBV5-6 and TRBJ2-7; TRBD2 matches 7 bases. Germline CDR1 SGHDT, CDR2 YYEEEE. There are 18 residues in the CDR3. The trim removed 4 bases at V and 7 bases at J, leaving 23 bases unmatched. CDR3 DNA sequence: TGTGCCAGCAGCACTCTACTTGGTGCGGGAGCCCTTTCTGGTGAGCAGTACTTC. Translation: CASSTLLGAGALSGEQYF. The full variable domain, with the rest looked up from reference TRBV5-6 and TRBJ2-7, is DAGVTQSPTHLIKTRGQQVTLRCSPKSGHDTVSWYQQALGQGPQFIFQYYEEEERQRGNFPDRFSGHQFPNYSSELNVNALLLGDSALYLCASSTLLGAGALSGEQYFGPGTRLTVT.

This clone was picked up one time. The chain combines TRBV7-9 with TRBJ2-1; D may be TRBD2 (5 bases). The CDR3 length is 13 residues. Trimming pared 4 bases from V and 12 bases from J, leaving 16 bases between. Germline V CDR1 and CDR2: SEHNR, FQNEAQ (reference sequence). As DNA, the CDR3 is TGTGCCAGCAGCTCCGGAGGTCCGTTCGGGCAGTTCTTC. Amino acid sequence: CASSSGGPFGQFF.

The V gene is TRBV6-1, the J gene TRBJ1-6; D is ambiguous. Trimming left V 3 bases short and J 11 bases short, with 14 bases between. The CDR3 sequence is 14 residues long. Germline lookup yields CDR1 MNHNS and CDR2 SASEGT. CDR3 coding DNA: TGTGCCAGCAGTGATGCCCTCTTGGCGACACCCCTCCACTTT. Its translation: CASSDALLATPLHF.

The chain links TRBV4-3 to TRBJ2-3, with D unresolved. The CDR3 runs to 15 residues. Trimming took 1 base from V and 0 from J, leaving 8 bases between them. Germline-derived CDR1 and CDR2 are LGHNA and YSLEER. CDR3 loop: CASSQGGRSTDTQYF. In DNA form, the CDR3 reads TGCGCCAGCAGCCAAGGTGGGCGTAGCACAGATACGCAGTATTTT.

The J gene is TRBJ2-2, the V gene TRBV15, with TRBD1 matching over 9 bases. Trimming cost V 3 bases and J 6 bases; bases outside gene matches: 5. CDR1 is LNHNV, CDR2 YYDKDF, per germline (reference sequence). This CDR3 comprises 15 residues. This chain's CDR3 is CATSSNRGLAGELFF. As DNA, the CDR3 is TGTGCCACCAGCAGCAACAGGGGGCTGGCCGGGGAGCTGTTTTTT.

With regard to this clone: Other DNA sequences of this sample code for an identical CDR3. The gene calls are TRBV5-6 and TRBJ2-2, with a possible D match to TRBD1 (5 bases). Germline V CDR1 and CDR2: SGHDT, YYEEEE. Trimming removed 0 bases at V and 3 bases at J, with 9 bases between. The CDR3 consists of 15 residues. The CDR3 sequence: CASSLVQGDTGELFF. The CDR3 DNA reads TGTGCCAGCAGCTTGGTCCAGGGTGACACCGGGGAGCTGTTTTTT.

The chain has TRBV9 and TRBJ2-7, with D tentatively TRBD1 (5 bases). The V end was cut by 4 bases, the J end by 3 bases, with 14 bases between. Germline loops: CDR1 SGDLS, CDR2 YYNGEE. The CDR3 consists of 14 residues. The CDR3 spells CASSSDDSYYEQYF. CDR3 nucleotide sequence: TGTGCCAGCAGCTCAGATGACAGTTACTACGAGCAGTACTTC.

The V gene is TRBV6-5, the J gene TRBJ2-7; D not resolved. Germline CDR1 and CDR2: MNHEY and SVGAGI. Trimming took 6 bases from V and 0 from J, leaving 12 bases between them. The CDR3 extends over 14 amino acids. The CDR3 bases are TGTGCCAGCAGCGACATGATGTCCTCCTACGAGCAGTACTTC. Its translation is CASSDMMSSYEQYF.

In this sample, this clone turned up once. The chain is built from TRBV5-4 and TRBJ2-5, with a tentative D call TRBD2 (5 bases). The CDR3 runs to 13 residues. Trimming stripped 0 bases from V and 3 bases from J, with 6 bases between. Germline V gene data show CDR1 as SGHNT and CDR2 as YYREEE (reference sequence). As DNA, the CDR3 is TGTGCCAGCAGCTTGGACGGGGAAGAGACCCAGTACTTC. Its protein product is CASSLDGEETQYF. The whole variable domain, filled in from reference TRBV5-4 and TRBJ2-5, reads ETGVTQSPTHLIKTRGQQVTLRCSSQSGHNTVSWYQQALGQGPQFIFQYYREEENGRGNFPPRFSGLQFPNYSSELNVNALELDDSALYLCASSLDGEETQYFGPGTRLLVL.

The chain links TRBV9 to TRBJ1-6; D not certain. V lost 0 bases to trimming and J lost 0 bases, with 10 bases between them. CDR3 size: 17 residues. CDR1 is SGDLS and CDR2 is YYNGEE in the germline V gene. The CDR3 loop is CASSVEAASSYNSPLHF. Written as DNA, the CDR3 is TGTGCCAGCAGCGTAGAGGCAGCAAGCTCCTATAATTCACCCCTCCACTTT.

The chain joins TRBV7-6 to TRBJ1-1; D is unclear. The CDR3 runs to 11 residues. Germline CDR1 SGHVS, CDR2 FNYEAQ. Trimming shortened V by 4 bases and J by 5 bases, and 5 bases separated the two germline ends. CDR3 sequence: CASSSGTEAFF. CDR3 nucleotides: TGTGCCAGCAGCTCCGGGACTGAAGCTTTCTTT.

CDR3 amino acids: CASSQDAAGNEQFF. Here the CDR3 DNA reads TGTGCCAGCAGCCAAGATGCCGCGGGCAATGAGCAGTTCTTC. The chain is built from TRBV4-2 and TRBJ2-1, with a tentative D call TRBD2 (5 bases). Deletions cut 0 bases from V and 6 bases from J, with 9 bases between. The CDR3 consists of 14 residues. CDR1 is LGHNA and CDR2 is YNFKEQ in the germline V gene.

The gene calls are TRBV4-1 and TRBJ1-5, with a tentative D call TRBD1 (6 bases). Trimming shortened V by 5 bases and J by 4 bases, and 9 bases separated the two germline ends. The CDR3 is 13 amino acids. Germline CDR1 is MGHRA and CDR2 is YSYEKL. The CDR3 spells CASSWTENQPQHF. The CDR3 coding sequence is TGCGCCAGCAGCTGGACAGAAAATCAGCCCCAGCATTTT.

V usage is TRBV7-9 and J usage is TRBJ2-5; possibly TRBD1 for D (6 bases). The germline gives CDR1 SEHNR, CDR2 FQNEAQ (reference sequence). V was shortened by 5 bases and J by 4 bases, with 23 bases between the two germline ends. The CDR3 runs to 17 residues. CDR3 in DNA: TGTGCCAGCAGCGCCCCCGAGCAGGGGCGAAGGGGAGAGACCCAGTACTTC. It encodes CASSAPEQGRRGETQYF.

The CDR3 protein is CASSLEPGATQPQHF. CDR3 nucleotides: TGTGCCAGCAGCTTAGAGCCGGGGGCAACTCAGCCCCAGCATTTT. The chain couples TRBV11-2 to TRBJ1-5; possible D gene TRBD1, 6 bases. The germline V gene has CDR1 SGHAT and CDR2 FQNNGV. This CDR3 comprises 15 residues. V lost 0 bases and J lost 6, with 12 bases in between.

This rearrangement joins TRBV9 to TRBJ2-1; D is ambiguous. The CDR3 extends over 18 amino acids. Between the trimmed V and J ends, which lost 4 bases and 0 bases, there was a span of 20 bases. The germline gives CDR1 SGDLS, CDR2 YYNGEE. CDR3 bases: TGTGCCAGCAGCCCCCAGATTCTCAGGTCTAGCTCCTACAATGAGCAGTTCTTC. Its translation: CASSPQILRSSSYNEQFF.

The gene calls are TRBV5-1 and TRBJ1-1; D is unresolved. CDR3 length: 13 amino acids. Trimming shortened V by 4 bases and J by 3 bases, and 10 bases separated the two germline ends. The germline V gene has CDR1 SGHRS and CDR2 YFSETQ. Here the CDR3 DNA reads TGCGCCAGCAGCCCGGGAGGGTACACTGAAGCTTTCTTT. This sequence encodes CASSPGGYTEAFF.